Below are 18 T cell receptor beta chains sequenced from a single sample in a study of blood T cells in healthy people across ages. A second PCR of 7 to 11 cycles used a sample-barcoded 5' primer and a J-beta primer mix. TCRdb itself ran the 5' RACE reads through MiXCR, one entry per CDR3 protein. The repertoire includes 1.5 million or so distinct CDR3 sequences, about 45% of them detected once, and around 4% sits in the top ten. The sample taken for sequencing was blood. The receptors stem from a woman aged 18-35 years in good health.

The DNA of the CDR3 is TGTGCCAGCAGCGCCGGACAGGGGGCTTATTCACCCCTCCACTTT. It codes for CASSAGQGAYSPLHF. This chain joins TRBV9 and TRBJ1-6; TRBD1 agrees at 11 bases. The V gene end was trimmed by 3 bases and the J gene end by 8 bases; junction bases not matched to a gene: 4. The germline V gene encodes CDR1 SGDLS and CDR2 YYNGEE. The CDR3 consists of 15 residues. Looking up the rest from reference TRBV9 and TRBJ1-6 gives the full variable domain: DSGVTQTPKHLITATGQRVTLRCSPRSGDLSVYWYQQSLDQGLQFLIQYYNGEERAKGNILERFSAQQFPDLHSELNLSSLELGDSALYFCASSAGQGAYSPLHFGNGTRLTVT.

This clonotype was seen only a few times. This chain joins TRBV27 and TRBJ2-5; D is possibly TRBD1 or TRBD2 (5 bases each). The germline CDR1 and CDR2 sequences are MNHEY and SMNVEV (reference sequence). The CDR3 totals 14 residues. V lost 1 base, J lost 11 bases, and 17 bases lay in between. Written as DNA, the CDR3 is TGTGCCAGCAGTTTATTGGCTCGGGGCAATGAGCAGTACTTC. Protein sequence: CASSLLARGNEQYF.

The rearrangement links TRBV4-3 to TRBJ1-1; the D is unclear. Germline V CDR1 and CDR2: LGHNA, YSLEER. The CDR3 is 16 amino acids. Trimming left V 3 bases short and J 2 bases short, with 16 bases between. In nucleotides, the CDR3 is TGCGCCAGCAGCCACCTACCCGATCCGGGTAACACTGAAGCTTTCTTT. This codes for CASSHLPDPGNTEAFF.

This clonotype was counted between two and nine times. The rearrangement joins TRBV12-3 or TRBV12-4 to TRBJ2-3; TRBD1 aligns across 10 bases. The CDR3 extends over 16 amino acids. Trimming cost V 5 bases and J 5 bases; bases outside gene matches: 10. This CDR3 reads CASSASTGGAGDTQYF. Written as DNA, the CDR3 is TGTGCCAGCAGTGCCTCGACAGGGGGCGCCGGAGATACGCAGTATTTT.

This chain joins TRBV12-3 or TRBV12-4 and TRBJ1-6, with D unresolved. V lost 4 bases and J 4 bases, leaving 11 bases between the germline ends. The CDR3 is 15 amino acids. The CDR3 reads CASSSSFDYNSPLHF. DNA for the CDR3: TGTGCCAGCAGTTCCTCTTTTGATTATAATTCACCCCTCCACTTT.

This clonotype has only a few counts. The chain recombines TRBV6-2 or TRBV6-3 with TRBJ1-2; 10 nucleotides align to TRBD1. The CDR3 is 15 amino acids. J lost 4 bases, V lost 8 bases, and 10 bases had no gene match. CDR1 is MNHEY and CDR2 is SVGEGT in the germline V gene. The CDR3 DNA is TGTGCCAGCGATCCCGGGACAGGGGCGACCTATGGCTACACCTTC. Its protein product is CASDPGTGATYGYTF.

This clonotype has just a few counts. The chain couples TRBV28 to TRBJ2-1; D is perhaps TRBD2 (5 bases). This CDR3 is built from 14 residues. V gave up 8 bases and J gave up 2 bases, with 13 bases separating them. Germline-derived CDR1 and CDR2 are MDHEN and SYDVKM. CDR3: CASLGVPPYNEQFF. In nucleotides, the CDR3 is TGTGCCAGCCTCGGGGTTCCACCCTACAATGAGCAGTTCTTC.

This chain links TRBV6-2 or TRBV6-3 with TRBJ2-1; D is unclear. The ends were cut back, 5 bases at V and 5 bases at J, with 10 bases in the middle. CDR1 and CDR2 (germline): MNHEY, SVGEGT. The CDR3 is 13 residues long. The CDR3 sequence: CASSPMWDNEQFF. Written as DNA, the CDR3 is TGTGCCAGCAGTCCTATGTGGGACAATGAGCAGTTCTTC.

This clonotype has more than one count but fewer than ten. The CDR3 reads CASQDAGRYNEQFF. As DNA, the CDR3 is TGCGCCAGCCAGGATGCGGGCCGCTACAATGAGCAGTTCTTC. The chain combines TRBV5-1 with TRBJ2-1; D may be TRBD2 (5 bases). Trimming pared 7 bases from V and 3 bases from J, leaving 14 bases between. This CDR3 has 14 residues. Germline V gives CDR1 SGHRS, CDR2 YFSETQ.

This clonotype was detected a few times. The chain has TRBV27 and TRBJ2-1; 7 bases match TRBD2. The CDR3 contains 19 residues. The V and J ends lost 8 bases and 6 bases, in that order; junction bases with no gene match: 25. Germline values: CDR1 MNHEY, CDR2 SMNVEV (reference sequence). The DNA for the CDR3 is TGTGCCAGCGGAGTGTTGGGGGAGGGCCTGCTCGGTTTTCCCAATGAGCAGTTCTTC. It encodes CASGVLGEGLLGFPNEQFF.

The chain couples TRBV5-1 to TRBJ2-7, with 7 bases fitting TRBD1. CDR3 length equals 16 residues. CDR1 is SGHRS, CDR2 YFSETQ, per germline. With V trimmed by 5 bases and J by 1 base, 12 bases remained unmatched. CDR3 sequence: CASRLNPGQLSYEQYF. CDR3 nucleotides: TGCGCCAGCAGGCTGAACCCGGGACAGCTTTCCTACGAGCAGTACTTC.

The genes are TRBV5-1 and TRBJ2-3; 7 bases are shared with TRBD1. The CDR3 spans 14 residues. Germline lookup yields CDR1 SGHRS and CDR2 YFSETQ. The junction had 4 bases not matched to a gene; V was cut back by 5 bases and J by 1 base. CDR3 DNA sequence: TGCGCCAGCAGAACCACAGGGGGCACAGATACGCAGTATTTT. Translated, it gives CASRTTGGTDTQYF.

The chain joins TRBV24-1 to TRBJ2-1; D is uncertain. Trimming cost V 10 bases and J 0 bases, with 9 bases left between them. This CDR3 comprises 13 residues. Per germline, CDR1 KGHDR and CDR2 SFDVKD. The CDR3, as DNA: TGTGCCACGTCGTATAGCTCCTACAATGAGCAGTTCTTC. It translates to CATSYSSYNEQFF.

The chain uses TRBV2 and TRBJ2-7, with TRBD2 matching over 8 bases. The J call is doubtful: the DNA matches TRBJ2-5 better. Germline assignment: CDR1 SNHLY and CDR2 FYNNEI. CDR3 length: 14 amino acids. The CDR3 loop is CASSLGLGSETQYF. The CDR3 DNA is TGTGCCAGCAGTCTGGGACTAGGGTCTGAGACCCAGTACTTC.

The chain links TRBV11-2 to TRBJ2-1; TRBD2 agrees at 8 bases. The CDR3 loop spans 15 amino acids. Germline assignment: CDR1 SGHAT and CDR2 FQNNGV. The V gene end was trimmed by 8 bases and the J gene end by 8 bases; junction bases not matched to a gene: 14. The chain's CDR3 is CASQPAGRGADEQFF. CDR3 coding DNA: TGTGCCAGCCAACCTGCTGGGCGGGGGGCGGATGAGCAGTTCTTC.

The chain couples TRBV12-3 or TRBV12-4 to TRBJ2-1, with 7 bases lining up with TRBD2. With 6 bases clipped from V and 6 bases from J, the junction kept 5 bases outside the gene matches. CDR3 length: 13 residues. In DNA form, the CDR3 reads TGTGCCAGCAGCGCTAGCGGTTTCAATGAGCAGTTCTTC. Protein: CASSASGFNEQFF.

This clonotype was observed a few times. The CDR3 DNA reads as TGTGCCAGCAGTTTAGGGTCAGGGGTAAGGAGCAATCAGCCCCAGCATTTT. It yields the protein CASSLGSGVRSNQPQHF. This chain joins TRBV28 and TRBJ1-5; weak D call: TRBD1 (6 bases). This CDR3 is 17 amino acids long. V shed 2 bases and J shed 1 base, with 15 bases lying between them. Germline CDR1 is MDHEN and CDR2 is SYDVKM. Full variable domain (missing parts from reference TRBV28 and TRBJ1-5): DVKVTQSSRYLVKRTGEKVFLECVQDMDHENMFWYRQDPGLGLRLIYFSYDVKMKEKGDIPEGYSVSREKKERFSLILESASTNQTSMYLCASSLGSGVRSNQPQHFGDGTRLSIL.

This clonotype showed up just a few times. This chain links TRBV4-1 with TRBJ1-2; D is uncertain. The V end was cut by 0 bases, the J end by 4 bases, with 9 bases between. The CDR3 runs to 14 residues. Germline V lookup: CDR1 MGHRA, CDR2 YSYEKL. The CDR3 loop is CASSQDPSTYGYTF. The CDR3 nucleotides read TGCGCCAGCAGCCAAGATCCGTCGACCTATGGCTACACCTTC.